Listed here are 2 T cell receptor beta chains from one sample, sequenced in a study of shared clonotypes between healthy human individuals. Profiling relied on immunoSEQ multiplex PCR, and the TCRdb table lists in-frame clones only, not all of them. The sample shows about 230,000 clones, under 80% of them seen only once. Sequencing was performed on memory CD4+ T cells sorted from blood. Subset meaning: CD45RA-negative fraction. The receptor set was obtained from a man aged 30 to 45 in good health.

This clone was detected many times. J is TRBJ2-7 and V is TRBV5-1; the D call may be TRBD1 or TRBD2 (5 bases each). The CDR3 extends over 15 amino acids. The germline V gene has CDR1 SGHRS and CDR2 YFSETQ. V was shortened by 4 bases and J by 1 base, with 15 bases between the two germline ends. The CDR3 here is CASSAGTEVSYEQYF. The CDR3 DNA follows: TGCGCCAGCAGCGCCGGGACGGAGGTTTCCTACGAGCAGTACTTC.

The chain couples TRBV5-4 to TRBJ2-7, with 8 bases matching TRBD1. J gave up 3 bases and V 5 bases, and 10 bases lay outside the gene matches. This CDR3 has 15 residues. Looked up from germline, CDR1 is SGHNT and CDR2 is YYREEE (reference sequence). In nucleotides, the CDR3 is TGTGCCAGCAGATCCGGGACAGGCTCAAGCTACGAGCAGTACTTC. Protein product: CASRSGTGSSYEQYF.